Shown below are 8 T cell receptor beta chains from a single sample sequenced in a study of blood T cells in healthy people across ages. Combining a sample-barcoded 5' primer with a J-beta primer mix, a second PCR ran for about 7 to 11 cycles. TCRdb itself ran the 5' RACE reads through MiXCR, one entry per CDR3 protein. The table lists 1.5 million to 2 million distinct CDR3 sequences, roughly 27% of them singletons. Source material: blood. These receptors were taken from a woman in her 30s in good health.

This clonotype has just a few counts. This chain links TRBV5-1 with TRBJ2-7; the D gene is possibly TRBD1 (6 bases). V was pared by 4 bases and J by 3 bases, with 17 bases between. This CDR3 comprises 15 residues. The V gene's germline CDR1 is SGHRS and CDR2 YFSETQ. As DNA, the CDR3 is TGCGCCAGCAGCCCGACCCCGGACAGCTTCTACGAGCAGTACTTC. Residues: CASSPTPDSFYEQYF.

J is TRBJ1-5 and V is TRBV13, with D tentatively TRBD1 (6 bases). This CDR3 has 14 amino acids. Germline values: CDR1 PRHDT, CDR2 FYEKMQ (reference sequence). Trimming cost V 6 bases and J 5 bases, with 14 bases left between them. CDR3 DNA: TGTGCCAGCAGGCTAAGGGGGAGCCATCAGCCCCAGCATTTT. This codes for CASRLRGSHQPQHF.

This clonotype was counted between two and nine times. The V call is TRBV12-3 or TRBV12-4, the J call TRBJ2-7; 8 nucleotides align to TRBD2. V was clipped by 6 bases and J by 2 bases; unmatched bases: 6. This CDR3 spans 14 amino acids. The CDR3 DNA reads TGTGCCAGCAGCAATAGCGGGGCAACCTACGAGCAGTACTTC. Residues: CASSNSGATYEQYF.

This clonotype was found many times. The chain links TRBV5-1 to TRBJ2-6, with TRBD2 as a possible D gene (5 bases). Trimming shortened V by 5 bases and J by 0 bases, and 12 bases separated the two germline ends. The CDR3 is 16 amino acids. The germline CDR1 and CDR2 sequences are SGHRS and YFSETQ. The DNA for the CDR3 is TGCGCCAGCAGAGTGACGGGAAGCTCTGGGGCCAACGTCCTGACTTTC. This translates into CASRVTGSSGANVLTF. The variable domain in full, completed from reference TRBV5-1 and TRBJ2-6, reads KAGVTQTPRYLIKTRGQQVTLSCSPISGHRSVSWYQQTPGQGLQFLFEYFSETQRNKGNFPGRFSGRQFSNSRSEMNVSTLELGDSALYLCASRVTGSSGANVLTFGAGSRLTVL.

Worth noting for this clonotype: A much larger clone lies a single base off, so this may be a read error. The DNA for the CDR3 is TGCGCCAGCAGCCAAGGGGGGCTCCAAGAGACCCAGTTCTTC. Translated: CASSQGGLQETQFF. The gene calls are TRBV4-1 and TRBJ2-5, with D tentatively TRBD1 (6 bases). The DNA end lines up better with TRBJ2-1; the J call may be wrong. Germline CDR1 is MGHRA and CDR2 is YSYEKL. This CDR3 is built from 14 residues.

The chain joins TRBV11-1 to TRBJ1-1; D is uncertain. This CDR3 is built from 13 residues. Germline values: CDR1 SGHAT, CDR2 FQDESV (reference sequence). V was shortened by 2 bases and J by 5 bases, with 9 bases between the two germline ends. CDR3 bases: TGTGCCAGCAGCTTATGGCGTGGAACTGAAGCTTTCTTT. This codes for CASSLWRGTEAFF.

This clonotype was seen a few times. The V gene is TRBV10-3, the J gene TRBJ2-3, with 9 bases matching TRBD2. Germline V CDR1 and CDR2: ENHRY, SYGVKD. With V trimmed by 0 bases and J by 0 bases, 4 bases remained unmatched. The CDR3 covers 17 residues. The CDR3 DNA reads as TGTGCCATCAGTGAGTCGTCTAGCGGGGACAGCACAGATACGCAGTATTTT. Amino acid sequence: CAISESSSGDSTDTQYF.

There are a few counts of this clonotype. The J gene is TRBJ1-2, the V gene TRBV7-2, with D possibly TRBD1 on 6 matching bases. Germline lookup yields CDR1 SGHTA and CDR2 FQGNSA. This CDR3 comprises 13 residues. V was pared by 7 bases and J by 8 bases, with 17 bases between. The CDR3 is CASTTRGGQGYTF. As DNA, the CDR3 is TGTGCCAGCACCACAAGGGGGGGGCAAGGCTACACCTTC.